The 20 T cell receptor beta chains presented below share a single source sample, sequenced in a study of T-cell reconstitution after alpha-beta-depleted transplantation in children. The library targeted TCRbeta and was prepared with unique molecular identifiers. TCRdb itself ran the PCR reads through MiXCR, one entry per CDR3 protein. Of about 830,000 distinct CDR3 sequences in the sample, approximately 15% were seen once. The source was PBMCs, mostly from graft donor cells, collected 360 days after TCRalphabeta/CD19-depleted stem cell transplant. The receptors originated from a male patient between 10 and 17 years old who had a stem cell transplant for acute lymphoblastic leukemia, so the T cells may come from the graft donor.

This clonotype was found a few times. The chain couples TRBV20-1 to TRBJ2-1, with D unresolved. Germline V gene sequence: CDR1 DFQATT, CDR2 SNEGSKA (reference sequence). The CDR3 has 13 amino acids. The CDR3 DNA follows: TGCGCCTGTCTCCCCCCCCCTTACAATGAGCAGTTCTTC. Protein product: CACLPPPYNEQFF.

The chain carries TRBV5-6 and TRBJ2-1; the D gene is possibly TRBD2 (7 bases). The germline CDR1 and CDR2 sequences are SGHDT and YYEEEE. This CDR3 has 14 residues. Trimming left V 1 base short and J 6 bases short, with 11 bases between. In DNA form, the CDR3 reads TGTGCCAGCAGCTTGAGGGGGGGGGCCAATGAGCAGTTCTTC. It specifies CASSLRGGANEQFF. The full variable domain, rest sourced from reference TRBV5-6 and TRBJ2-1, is DAGVTQSPTHLIKTRGQQVTLRCSPKSGHDTVSWYQQALGQGPQFIFQYYEEEERQRGNFPDRFSGHQFPNYSSELNVNALLLGDSALYLCASSLRGGANEQFFGPGTRLTVL.

CDR3 amino acids: CASSPNGWAISYEQYF. DNA for the CDR3: TGTGCCAGCAGCCCCAATGGGTGGGCTATTTCCTACGAGCAGTACTTC. The chain combines TRBV9 with TRBJ2-7; no clear D. This CDR3 has 16 residues. Germline assignment: CDR1 SGDLS and CDR2 YYNGEE. The ends were cut back, 4 bases at V and 1 base at J, with 18 bases in the middle.

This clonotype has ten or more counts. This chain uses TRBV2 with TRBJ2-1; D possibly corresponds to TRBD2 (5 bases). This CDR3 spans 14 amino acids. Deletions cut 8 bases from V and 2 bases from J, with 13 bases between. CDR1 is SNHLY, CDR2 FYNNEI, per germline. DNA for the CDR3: TGTGCCAGCCTAGCACTGGTGCCCTACAATGAGCAGTTCTTC. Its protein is CASLALVPYNEQFF.

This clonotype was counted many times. CDR3: CATRQGWETQYF. In DNA, the CDR3 is TGTGCCACTCGACAGGGTTGGGAGACCCAGTACTTC. This chain uses TRBV6-5 with TRBJ2-5; 7 nucleotides line up with TRBD1. This CDR3 has 12 amino acids. The germline V gene encodes CDR1 MNHEY and CDR2 SVGAGI. The trim removed 10 bases at V and 5 bases at J, leaving 7 bases unmatched.

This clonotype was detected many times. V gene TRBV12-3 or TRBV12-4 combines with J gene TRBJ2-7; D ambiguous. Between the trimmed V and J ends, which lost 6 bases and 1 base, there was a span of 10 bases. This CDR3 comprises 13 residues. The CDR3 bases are TGTGCCAGCAGGGCTAGTGGGTCCTACGAGCAGTACTTC. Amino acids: CASRASGSYEQYF.

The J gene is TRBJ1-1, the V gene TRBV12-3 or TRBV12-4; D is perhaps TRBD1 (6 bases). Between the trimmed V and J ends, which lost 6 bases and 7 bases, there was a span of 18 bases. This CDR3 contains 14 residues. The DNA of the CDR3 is TGTGCCAGCAGCCGCTGGGGTAGGGGGGGTGAAGCTTTCTTT. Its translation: CASSRWGRGGEAFF.

CDR3 in amino acids: CASSILGAEQYF. The CDR3 nucleotides read TGTGCCAGCAGCATTCTGGGGGCAGAGCAGTACTTC. This chain uses TRBV11-2 with TRBJ2-7, with D possibly TRBD1 on 6 matching bases. Germline-derived CDR1 and CDR2 are SGHAT and FQNNGV. V gave up 5 bases and J gave up 7 bases, with 12 bases separating them. The CDR3 has 12 residues.

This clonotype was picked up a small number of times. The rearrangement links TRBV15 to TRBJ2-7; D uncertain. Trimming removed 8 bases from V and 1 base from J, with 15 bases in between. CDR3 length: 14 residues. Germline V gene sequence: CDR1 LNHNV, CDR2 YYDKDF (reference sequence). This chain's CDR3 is CATGPYVGSYEQYF. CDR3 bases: TGTGCCACCGGGCCGTACGTCGGTTCCTACGAGCAGTACTTC.

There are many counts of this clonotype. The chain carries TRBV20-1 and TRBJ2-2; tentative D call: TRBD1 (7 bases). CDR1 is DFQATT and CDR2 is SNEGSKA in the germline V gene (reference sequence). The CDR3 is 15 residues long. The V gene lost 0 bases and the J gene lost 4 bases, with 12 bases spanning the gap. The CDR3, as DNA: TGCAGTGCTAGAGATCGGAGGGGGCTCACCGGGGAGCTGTTTTTT. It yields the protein CSARDRRGLTGELFF.

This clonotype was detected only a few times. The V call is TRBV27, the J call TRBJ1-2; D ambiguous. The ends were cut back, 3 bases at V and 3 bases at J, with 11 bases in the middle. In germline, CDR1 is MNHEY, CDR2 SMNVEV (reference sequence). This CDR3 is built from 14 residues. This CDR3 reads CASSFILGDYGYTF. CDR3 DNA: TGTGCCAGCAGTTTTATATTGGGCGACTATGGCTACACCTTC.

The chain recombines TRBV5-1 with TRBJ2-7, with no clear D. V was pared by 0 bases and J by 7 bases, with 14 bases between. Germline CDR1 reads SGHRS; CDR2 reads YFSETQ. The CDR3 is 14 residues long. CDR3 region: CASSLGTYPWEQYF. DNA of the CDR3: TGCGCCAGCAGCTTGGGAACGTACCCCTGGGAGCAGTACTTC. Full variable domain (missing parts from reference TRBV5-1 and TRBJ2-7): KAGVTQTPRYLIKTRGQQVTLSCSPISGHRSVSWYQQTPGQGLQFLFEYFSETQRNKGNFPGRFSGRQFSNSRSEMNVSTLELGDSALYLCASSLGTYPWEQYFGPGTRLTVT.

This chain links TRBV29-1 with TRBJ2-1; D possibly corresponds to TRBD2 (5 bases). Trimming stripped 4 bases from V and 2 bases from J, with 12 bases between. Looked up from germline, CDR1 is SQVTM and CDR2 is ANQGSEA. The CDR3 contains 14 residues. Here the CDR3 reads CSVGWRTAYNEQFF. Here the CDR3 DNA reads TGCAGCGTTGGATGGAGGACGGCCTACAATGAGCAGTTCTTC.

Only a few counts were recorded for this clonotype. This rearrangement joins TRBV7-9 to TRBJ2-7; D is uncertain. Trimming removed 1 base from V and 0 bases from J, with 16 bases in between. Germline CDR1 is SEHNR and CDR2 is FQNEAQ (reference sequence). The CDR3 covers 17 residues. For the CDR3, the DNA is TGTGCCAGCAGCTTAGGGAGTAGCCCCCTAAGCTCCTACGAGCAGTACTTC. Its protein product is CASSLGSSPLSSYEQYF.

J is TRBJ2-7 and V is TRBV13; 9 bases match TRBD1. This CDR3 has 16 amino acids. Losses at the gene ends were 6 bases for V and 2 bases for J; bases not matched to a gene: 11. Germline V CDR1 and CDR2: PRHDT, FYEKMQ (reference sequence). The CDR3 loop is CASRHSLRDRAYEQYF. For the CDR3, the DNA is TGTGCCAGCAGACATTCCCTTCGGGACAGGGCCTACGAGCAGTACTTC.

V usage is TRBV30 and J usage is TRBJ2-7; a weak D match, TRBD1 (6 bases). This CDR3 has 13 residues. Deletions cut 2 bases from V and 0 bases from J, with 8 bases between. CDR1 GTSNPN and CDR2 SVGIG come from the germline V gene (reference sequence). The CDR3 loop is CAWSQDSSYEQYF. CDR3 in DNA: TGTGCCTGGAGTCAGGACAGCTCCTACGAGCAGTACTTC.

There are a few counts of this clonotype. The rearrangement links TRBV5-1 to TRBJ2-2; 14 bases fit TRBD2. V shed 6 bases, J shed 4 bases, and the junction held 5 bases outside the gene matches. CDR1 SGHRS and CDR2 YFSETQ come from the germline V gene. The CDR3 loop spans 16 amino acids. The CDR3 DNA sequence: TGCGCCAGCACCACGGGACTAGCGGGAGTCACCGGGGAGCTGTTTTTT. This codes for CASTTGLAGVTGELFF.

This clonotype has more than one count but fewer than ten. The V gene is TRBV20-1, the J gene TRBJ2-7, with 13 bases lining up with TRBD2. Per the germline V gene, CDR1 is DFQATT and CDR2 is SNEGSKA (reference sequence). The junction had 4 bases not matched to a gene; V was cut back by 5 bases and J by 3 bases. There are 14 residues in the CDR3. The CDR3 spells CSAAGTSGIYEQYF. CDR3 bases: TGCAGTGCTGCCGGGACTAGCGGGATCTACGAGCAGTACTTC.

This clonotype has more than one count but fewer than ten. In nucleotides, the CDR3 is TGTGCCAGCAGTTTAATCGGAGGGAACACTGAAGCTTTCTTT. Its protein product is CASSLIGGNTEAFF. This rearrangement joins TRBV12-3 or TRBV12-4 to TRBJ1-1; D remains ambiguous. Trimming removed 2 bases at V and 1 base at J, with 8 bases between. The CDR3 is 14 amino acids.

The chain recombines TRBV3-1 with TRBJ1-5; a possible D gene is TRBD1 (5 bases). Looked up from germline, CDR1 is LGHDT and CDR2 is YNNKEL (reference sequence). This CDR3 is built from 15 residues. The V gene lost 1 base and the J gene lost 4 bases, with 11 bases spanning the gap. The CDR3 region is CASSQGGGLNQPQHF. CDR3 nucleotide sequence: TGTGCCAGCAGCCAAGGGGGGGGACTTAATCAGCCCCAGCATTTT.